This entry concerns a single T cell receptor (beta chain). The source of the sample is a study of control samples from healthy donors and cancer patients. TCRdb's table, derived via immunoSEQ multiplex PCR, lists solely in-frame clones and lacks some. The data show about 89,000 clones, over 65% seen once. Trimming pared 5 bases from V and 2 bases from J, leaving 16 bases between. The CDR3 runs 15 residues. CDR1 SEHNR and CDR2 FQNEAQ come from the germline V gene (reference sequence). This receptor was identified in a woman aged 40-49 years in good health. The chain has TRBV7-9 and TRBJ2-7; D is possibly TRBD2 (6 bases). The sequenced sample consisted of blood. In nucleotides, the CDR3 is TGTGCCAGCAGCCAAGCCGGGACTGCGGCCTACGAGCAGTACTTC. Its protein product is CASSQAGTAAYEQYF.